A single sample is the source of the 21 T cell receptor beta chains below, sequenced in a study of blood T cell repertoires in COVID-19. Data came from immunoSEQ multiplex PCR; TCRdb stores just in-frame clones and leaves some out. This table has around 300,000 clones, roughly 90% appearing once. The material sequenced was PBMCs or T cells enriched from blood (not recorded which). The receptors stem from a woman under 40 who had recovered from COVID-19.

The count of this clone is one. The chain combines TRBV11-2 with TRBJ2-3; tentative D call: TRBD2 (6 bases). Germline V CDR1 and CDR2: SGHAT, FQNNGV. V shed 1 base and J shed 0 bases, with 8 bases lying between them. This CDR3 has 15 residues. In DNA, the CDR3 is TGTGCCAGCAGCTTAGCGGGGGTTAGCACAGATACGCAGTATTTT. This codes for CASSLAGVSTDTQYF.

The CDR3 DNA sequence: TGTGCCAGCGGGGGGAGAGTCGAGGGAACGGGCTATGGCTACACCTTC. It is translated as CASGGRVEGTGYGYTF. V and J are TRBV25-1 and TRBJ1-2; D is possibly TRBD1 (5 bases). The germline gives CDR1 MGHDK, CDR2 SYGVNS. V lost 8 bases, J lost 4 bases, and 23 bases lay in between. This CDR3 is built from 16 residues.

The CDR3 spells CASSQVVFGGAGYF. The DNA for the CDR3 is TGCGCCAGCAGCCAAGTAGTCTTCGGGGGGGCAGGTTATTTT. The chain joins TRBV4-1 to TRBJ2-3; 8 bases are a match to TRBD2. This CDR3 spans 14 amino acids. V lost 1 base and J lost 15; bases outside the gene matches: 12. The V gene's germline CDR1 is MGHRA and CDR2 YSYEKL.

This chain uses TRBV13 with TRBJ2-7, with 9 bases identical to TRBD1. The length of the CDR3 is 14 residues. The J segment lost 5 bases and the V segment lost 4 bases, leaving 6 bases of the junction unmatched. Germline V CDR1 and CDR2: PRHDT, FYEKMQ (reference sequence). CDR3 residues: CASSSGTGHDEQYF. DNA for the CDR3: TGTGCCAGCAGCTCCGGGACAGGGCACGACGAGCAGTACTTC. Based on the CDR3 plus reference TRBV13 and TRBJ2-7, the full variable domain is AAGVIQSPRHLIKEKRETATLKCYPIPRHDTVYWYQQGPGQDPQFLISFYEKMQSDKGSIPDRFSAQQFSDYHSELNMSSLELGDSALYFCASSSGTGHDEQYFGPGTRLTVT.

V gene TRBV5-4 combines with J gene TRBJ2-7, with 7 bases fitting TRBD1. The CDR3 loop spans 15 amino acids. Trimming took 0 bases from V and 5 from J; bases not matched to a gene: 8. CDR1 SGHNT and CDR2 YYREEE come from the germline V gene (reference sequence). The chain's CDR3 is CASSLGPGQDDEQYF. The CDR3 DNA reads TGTGCCAGCAGCTTGGGGCCTGGACAGGATGACGAGCAGTACTTC.

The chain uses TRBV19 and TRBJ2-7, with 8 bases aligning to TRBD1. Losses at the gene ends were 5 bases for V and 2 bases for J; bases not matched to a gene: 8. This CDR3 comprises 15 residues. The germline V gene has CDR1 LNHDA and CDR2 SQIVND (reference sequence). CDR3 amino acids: CASSGRDRTPYEQYF. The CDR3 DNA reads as TGTGCCAGTAGTGGACGGGACAGGACCCCCTACGAGCAGTACTTC. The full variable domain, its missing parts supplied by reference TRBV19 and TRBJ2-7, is DGGITQSPKYLFRKEGQNVTLSCEQNLNHDAMYWYRQDPGQGLRLIYYSQIVNDFQKGDIAEGYSVSREKKESFPLTVTSAQKNPTAFYLCASSGRDRTPYEQYFGPGTRLTVT.

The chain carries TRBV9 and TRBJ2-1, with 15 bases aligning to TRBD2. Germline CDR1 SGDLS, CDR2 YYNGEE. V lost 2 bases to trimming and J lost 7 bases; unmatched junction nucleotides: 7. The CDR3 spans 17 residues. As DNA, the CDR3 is TGTGCCAGCAGCGTCGGACTAGCGGGGGGGCAGTTGAATGAGCAGTTCTTC. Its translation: CASSVGLAGGQLNEQFF.

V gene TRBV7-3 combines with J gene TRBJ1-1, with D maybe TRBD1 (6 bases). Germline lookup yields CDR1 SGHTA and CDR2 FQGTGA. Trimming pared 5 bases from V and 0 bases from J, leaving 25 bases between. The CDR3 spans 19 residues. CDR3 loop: CASSPKGWEGEGMNTEAFF. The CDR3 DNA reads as TGTGCCAGCAGCCCAAAGGGTTGGGAGGGGGAGGGGATGAACACTGAAGCTTTCTTT.

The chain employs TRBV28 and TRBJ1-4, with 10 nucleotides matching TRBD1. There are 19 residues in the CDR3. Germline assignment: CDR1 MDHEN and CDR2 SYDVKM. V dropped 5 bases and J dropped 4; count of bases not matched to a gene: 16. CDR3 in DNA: TGTGCCAGCAGTCCAGGCCGACAGGGGGCGCGAAGGGATAATGAAAAACTGTTTTTT. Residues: CASSPGRQGARRDNEKLFF.

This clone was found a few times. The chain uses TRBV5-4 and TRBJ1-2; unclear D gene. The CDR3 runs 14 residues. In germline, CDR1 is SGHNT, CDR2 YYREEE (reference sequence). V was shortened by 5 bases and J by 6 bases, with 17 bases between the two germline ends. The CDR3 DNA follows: TGTGCCAGCAGGAGACTCGGGGTACGGCATGGCTACACCTTC. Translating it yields CASRRLGVRHGYTF.

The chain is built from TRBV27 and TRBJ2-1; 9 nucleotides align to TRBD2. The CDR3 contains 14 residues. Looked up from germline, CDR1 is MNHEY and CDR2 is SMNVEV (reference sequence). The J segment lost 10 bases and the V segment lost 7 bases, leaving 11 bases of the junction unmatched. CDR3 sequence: CASTAAGGLVEQFF. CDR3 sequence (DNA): TGTGCCAGCACCGCGGCGGGGGGGCTGGTGGAGCAGTTCTTC.

CDR3 protein: CASSLEGLTEAFF. As DNA, the CDR3 is TGTGCCAGCAGTTTGGAGGGCCTCACTGAAGCTTTCTTT. The chain links TRBV12-3 or TRBV12-4 to TRBJ1-1; the D is unclear. CDR3 size: 13 residues. Trimming left V 3 bases short and J 4 bases short, with 9 bases between.

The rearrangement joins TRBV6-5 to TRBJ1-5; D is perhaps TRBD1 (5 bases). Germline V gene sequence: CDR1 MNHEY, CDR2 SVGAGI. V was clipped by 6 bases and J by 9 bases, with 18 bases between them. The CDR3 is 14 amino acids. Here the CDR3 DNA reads TGTGCCAGCAGATATACAGGTGGCGCAGGGCCCCAGCATTTT. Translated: CASRYTGGAGPQHF.

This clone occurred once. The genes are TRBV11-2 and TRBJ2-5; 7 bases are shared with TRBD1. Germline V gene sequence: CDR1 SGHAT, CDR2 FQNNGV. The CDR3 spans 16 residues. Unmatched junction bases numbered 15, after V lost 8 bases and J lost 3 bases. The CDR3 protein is CASDPRCTGTEETQYF. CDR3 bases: TGTGCCAGCGATCCAAGGTGTACTGGGACAGAAGAGACCCAGTACTTC. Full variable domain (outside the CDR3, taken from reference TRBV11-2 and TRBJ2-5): EAGVAQSPRYKIIEKRQSVAFWCNPISGHATLYWYQQILGQGPKLLIQFQNNGVVDDSQLPKDRFSAERLKGVDSTLKIQPAKLEDSAVYLCASDPRCTGTEETQYFGPGTRLLVL.

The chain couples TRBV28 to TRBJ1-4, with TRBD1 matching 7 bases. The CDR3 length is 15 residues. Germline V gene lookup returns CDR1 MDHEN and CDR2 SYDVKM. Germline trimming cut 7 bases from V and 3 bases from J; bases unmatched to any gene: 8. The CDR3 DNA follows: TGTGCCAGCAACGAGGGGGCAGCGGCTAATGAAAAACTGTTTTTT. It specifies CASNEGAAANEKLFF.

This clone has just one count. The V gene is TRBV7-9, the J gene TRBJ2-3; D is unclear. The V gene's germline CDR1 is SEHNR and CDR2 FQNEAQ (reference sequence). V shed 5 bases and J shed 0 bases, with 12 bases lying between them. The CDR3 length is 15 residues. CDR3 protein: CASSERGSSTDTQYF. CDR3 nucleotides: TGTGCCAGCAGCGAAAGAGGATCTAGCACAGATACGCAGTATTTT.

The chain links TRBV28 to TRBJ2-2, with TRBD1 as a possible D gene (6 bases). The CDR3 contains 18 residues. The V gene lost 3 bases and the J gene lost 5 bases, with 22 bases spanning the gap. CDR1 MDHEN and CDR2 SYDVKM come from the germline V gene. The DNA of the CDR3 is TGTGCCAGCAGTTTCTATCTCACAGGGTCATCGCGGACCGGGGAGCTGTTTTTT. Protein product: CASSFYLTGSSRTGELFF. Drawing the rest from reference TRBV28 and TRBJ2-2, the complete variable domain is DVKVTQSSRYLVKRTGEKVFLECVQDMDHENMFWYRQDPGLGLRLIYFSYDVKMKEKGDIPEGYSVSREKKERFSLILESASTNQTSMYLCASSFYLTGSSRTGELFFGEGSRLTVL.

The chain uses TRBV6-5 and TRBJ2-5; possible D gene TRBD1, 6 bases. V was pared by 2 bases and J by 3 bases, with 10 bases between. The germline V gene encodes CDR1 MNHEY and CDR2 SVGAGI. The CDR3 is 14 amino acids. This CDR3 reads CASSYLPGEETQYF. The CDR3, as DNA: TGTGCCAGCAGTTACCTACCAGGGGAAGAGACCCAGTACTTC.

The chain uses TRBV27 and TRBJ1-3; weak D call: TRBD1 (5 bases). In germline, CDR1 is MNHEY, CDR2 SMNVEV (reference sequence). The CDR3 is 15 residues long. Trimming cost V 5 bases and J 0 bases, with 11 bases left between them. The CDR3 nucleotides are TGTGCCAGCAGTCTTTCAGGGAACTCTGGAAACACCATATATTTT. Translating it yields CASSLSGNSGNTIYF.

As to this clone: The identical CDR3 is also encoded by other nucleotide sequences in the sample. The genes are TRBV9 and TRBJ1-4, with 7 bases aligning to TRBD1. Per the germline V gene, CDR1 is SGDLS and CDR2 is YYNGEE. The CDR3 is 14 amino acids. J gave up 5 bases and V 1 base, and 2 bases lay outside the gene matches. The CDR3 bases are TGTGCCAGCAGCGTATCAGGGGGGAATGAAAAACTGTTTTTT. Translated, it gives CASSVSGGNEKLFF.

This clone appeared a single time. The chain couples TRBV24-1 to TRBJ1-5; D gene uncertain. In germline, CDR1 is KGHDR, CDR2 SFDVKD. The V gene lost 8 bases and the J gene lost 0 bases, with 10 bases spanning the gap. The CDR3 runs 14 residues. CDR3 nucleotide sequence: TGTGCCACCAACGTGGCTTCTAGCAATCAGCCCCAGCATTTT. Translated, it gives CATNVASSNQPQHF.